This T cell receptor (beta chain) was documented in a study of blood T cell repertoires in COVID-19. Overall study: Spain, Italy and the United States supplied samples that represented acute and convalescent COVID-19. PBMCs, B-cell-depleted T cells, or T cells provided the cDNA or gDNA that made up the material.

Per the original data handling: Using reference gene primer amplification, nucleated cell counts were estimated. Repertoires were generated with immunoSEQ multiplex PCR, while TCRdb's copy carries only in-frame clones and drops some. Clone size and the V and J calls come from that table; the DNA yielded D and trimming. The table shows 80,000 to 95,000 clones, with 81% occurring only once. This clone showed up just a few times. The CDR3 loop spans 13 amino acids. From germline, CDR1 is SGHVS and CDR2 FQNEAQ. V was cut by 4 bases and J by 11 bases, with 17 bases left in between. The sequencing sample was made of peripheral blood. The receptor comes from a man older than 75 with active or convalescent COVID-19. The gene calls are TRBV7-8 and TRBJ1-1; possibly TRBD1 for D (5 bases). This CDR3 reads CASSSSRGGEAFF. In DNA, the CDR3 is TGTGCCAGCAGCTCCTCTAGGGGAGGGGAGGCTTTCTTT.